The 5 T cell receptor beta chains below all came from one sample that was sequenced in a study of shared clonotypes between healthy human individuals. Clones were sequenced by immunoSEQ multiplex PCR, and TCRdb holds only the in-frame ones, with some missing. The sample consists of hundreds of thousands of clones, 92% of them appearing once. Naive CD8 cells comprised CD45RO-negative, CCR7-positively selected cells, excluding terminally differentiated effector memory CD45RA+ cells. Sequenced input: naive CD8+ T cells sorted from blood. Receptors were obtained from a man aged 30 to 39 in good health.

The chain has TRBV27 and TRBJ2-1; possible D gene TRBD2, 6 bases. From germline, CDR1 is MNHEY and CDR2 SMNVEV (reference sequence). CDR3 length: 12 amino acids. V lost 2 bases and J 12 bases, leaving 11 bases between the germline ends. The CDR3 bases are TGTGCCAGCAGTTTAGTCGGGCGGGGGCAGTTCTTC. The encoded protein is CASSLVGRGQFF.

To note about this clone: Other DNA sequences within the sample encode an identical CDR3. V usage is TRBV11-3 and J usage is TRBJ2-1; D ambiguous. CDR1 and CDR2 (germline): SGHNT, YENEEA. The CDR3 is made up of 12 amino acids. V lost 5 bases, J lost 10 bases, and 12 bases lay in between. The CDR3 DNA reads TGTGCCAGCAGCCTGCCCAGAGGAGAGCAGTTCTTC. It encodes CASSLPRGEQFF.

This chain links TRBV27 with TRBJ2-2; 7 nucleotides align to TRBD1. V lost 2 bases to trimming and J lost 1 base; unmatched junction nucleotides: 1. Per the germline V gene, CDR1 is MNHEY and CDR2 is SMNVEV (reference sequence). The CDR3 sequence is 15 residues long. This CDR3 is CASSLGQENTGELFF. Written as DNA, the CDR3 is TGTGCCAGCAGTTTAGGACAGGAGAACACCGGGGAGCTGTTTTTT.

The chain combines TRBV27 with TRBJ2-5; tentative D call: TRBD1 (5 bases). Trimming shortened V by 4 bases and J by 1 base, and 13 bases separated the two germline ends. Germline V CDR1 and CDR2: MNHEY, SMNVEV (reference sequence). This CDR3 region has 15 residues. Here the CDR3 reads CASSWGASPQETQYF. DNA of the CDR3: TGTGCCAGCAGTTGGGGCGCTAGTCCCCAAGAGACCCAGTACTTC.

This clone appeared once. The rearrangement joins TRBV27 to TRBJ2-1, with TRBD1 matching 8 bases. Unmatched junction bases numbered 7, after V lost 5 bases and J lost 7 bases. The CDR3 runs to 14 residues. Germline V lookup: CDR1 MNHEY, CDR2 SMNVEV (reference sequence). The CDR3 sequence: CASSRTGKSNEQFF. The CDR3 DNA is TGTGCCAGCAGTAGGACAGGGAAAAGTAATGAGCAGTTCTTC.